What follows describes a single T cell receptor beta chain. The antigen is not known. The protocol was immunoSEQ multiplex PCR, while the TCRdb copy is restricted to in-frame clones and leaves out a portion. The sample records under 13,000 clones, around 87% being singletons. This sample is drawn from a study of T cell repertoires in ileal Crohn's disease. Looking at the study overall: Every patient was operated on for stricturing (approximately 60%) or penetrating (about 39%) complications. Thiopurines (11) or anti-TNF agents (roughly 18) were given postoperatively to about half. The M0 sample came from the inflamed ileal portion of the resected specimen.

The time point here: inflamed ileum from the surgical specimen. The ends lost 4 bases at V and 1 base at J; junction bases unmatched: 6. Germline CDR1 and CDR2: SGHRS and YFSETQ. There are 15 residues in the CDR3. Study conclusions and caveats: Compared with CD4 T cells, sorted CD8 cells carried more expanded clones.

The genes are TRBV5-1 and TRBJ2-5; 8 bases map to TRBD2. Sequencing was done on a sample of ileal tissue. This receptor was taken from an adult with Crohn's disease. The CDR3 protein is CASSPGGGSQETQYF. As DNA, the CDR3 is TGCGCCAGCAGCCCGGGCGGGGGGTCCCAAGAGACCCAGTACTTC.